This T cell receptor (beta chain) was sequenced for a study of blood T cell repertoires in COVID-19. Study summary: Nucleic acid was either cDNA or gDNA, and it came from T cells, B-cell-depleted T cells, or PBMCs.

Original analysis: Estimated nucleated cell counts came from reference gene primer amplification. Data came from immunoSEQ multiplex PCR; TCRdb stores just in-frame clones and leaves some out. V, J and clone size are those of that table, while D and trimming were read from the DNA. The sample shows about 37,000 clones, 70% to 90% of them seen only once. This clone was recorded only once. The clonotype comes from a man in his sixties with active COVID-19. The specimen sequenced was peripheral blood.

The DNA for the CDR3 is TGCGCCAGCAACAGGGGGCTTCGAACCGGGGAGCTGTTTTTT. Residues: CASNRGLRTGELFF. The V and J genes are TRBV4-1 and TRBJ2-2, with 9 bases that match TRBD1. Germline V lookup: CDR1 MGHRA, CDR2 YSYEKL. The junction had 5 bases not matched to a gene; V was cut back by 7 bases and J by 5 bases. The CDR3 is 14 amino acids.